This TCR beta chain came from a study of blood T cells in healthy people across ages. Study-wide points: It was the long-lived donors that had more naive CD4+ cells and higher diversity than aged donors.

This clonotype was picked up a small number of times. Its cognate antigen is unknown. The germline V gene encodes CDR1 SGHAT and CDR2 FQNNGV. The V and J ends lost 6 bases and 0 bases respectively, with 15 bases between them. The CDR3 is 15 residues long. The authors ran a second PCR of 7 to 11 cycles using a sample-barcoded 5' primer and a J-beta primer mix. TCRdb reprocessed the 5' RACE reads with MiXCR, giving one entry per CDR3 protein. Among some 1.4 million distinct CDR3 sequences listed, about 40% were seen once. This rearrangement joins TRBV11-2 to TRBJ2-7; a possible D gene is TRBD2 (5 bases). Input material: blood. This clonotype was obtained from a woman younger than 30 in good health. The CDR3 is CASRRTDRGSYEQYF. CDR3 in DNA: TGTGCCAGCAGACGGACGGACCGGGGCTCCTACGAGCAGTACTTC.